A single sample gave rise to the 22 T cell receptor beta chains below, sequenced in a study of blood T cell repertoires in COVID-19. TCRdb's copy holds only in-frame clones and misses some; the assay was immunoSEQ multiplex PCR. The sample consists of about 54,000 clones, 86% of them appearing once. The sequenced material came from peripheral blood. These TCRs come from a human donor in a cohort sampled during active COVID-19.

The V call is TRBV24-1, the J call TRBJ1-1; TRBD1 is a possible D gene (6 bases). The CDR3 has 20 residues. Germline CDR1 reads KGHDR; CDR2 reads SFDVKD. Trimming removed 3 bases at V and 2 bases at J, with 27 bases between. The CDR3 region is CATSDQVYNWGRFGNTEAFF. The CDR3 DNA is TGTGCCACCAGTGATCAGGTTTACAACTGGGGGCGATTTGGAAACACTGAAGCTTTCTTT.

The chain combines TRBV27 with TRBJ1-4; the match to TRBD1 covers 7 bases. The CDR3 spans 15 residues. From germline, CDR1 is MNHEY and CDR2 SMNVEV (reference sequence). With V trimmed by 0 bases and J by 8 bases, 6 bases remained unmatched. CDR3 DNA sequence: TGTGCCAGCAGTTTATCGCAGGGGGTGAGAGAAAAACTGTTTTTT. Translation gives CASSLSQGVREKLFF.

The gene calls are TRBV2 and TRBJ1-3; D possibly corresponds to TRBD1 (5 bases). Trimming left V 7 bases short and J 4 bases short, with 14 bases between. In germline, CDR1 is SNHLY, CDR2 FYNNEI. The CDR3 covers 14 residues. In DNA, the CDR3 is TGTGCCAGCATTCCCGGGGGAACCGGAAACACCATATATTTT. Translated, it gives CASIPGGTGNTIYF.

The rearrangement uses TRBV30 and TRBJ2-2; 8 nucleotides agree with TRBD1. The CDR3 loop spans 22 amino acids. Germline V gene data show CDR1 as GTSNPN and CDR2 as SVGIG (reference sequence). J was trimmed by 0 bases and V by 3 bases; bases with no gene match: 24. CDR3 sequence (DNA): TGTGCCTGGAGCGGGGGACTTTGGACAGGGACTCTGAGCGCCTCGAACACCGGGGAGCTGTTTTTT. Encoded protein: CAWSGGLWTGTLSASNTGELFF.

The chain joins TRBV5-1 to TRBJ1-1; D is uncertain. From germline, CDR1 is SGHRS and CDR2 YFSETQ. This CDR3 comprises 13 residues. The germline V and J ends were trimmed by 1 base and 1 base, with 5 bases remaining between them. The CDR3 DNA is TGCGCCAGCAGCTTGACGAGGAACACTGAAGCTTTCTTT. Translated: CASSLTRNTEAFF.

The chain links TRBV19 to TRBJ2-1; 13 bases map to TRBD2. Germline lookup yields CDR1 LNHDA and CDR2 SQIVND (reference sequence). The CDR3 contains 18 residues. Germline trimming cut 4 bases from V and 3 bases from J; bases unmatched to any gene: 9. The CDR3 coding sequence is TGTGCCAGTAGTACCAGGGGAGGGACTAGCGGGAACTACAATGAGCAGTTCTTC. This sequence encodes CASSTRGGTSGNYNEQFF.

The chain has TRBV5-6 and TRBJ2-7; TRBD2 matches 12 bases. CDR3 size: 16 residues. V was clipped by 5 bases and J by 3 bases; unmatched bases: 9. The germline CDR1 and CDR2 sequences are SGHDT and YYEEEE. CDR3 nucleotide sequence: TGTGCCAGCAGTCCGGGACTAGCGGGTCCGATCTACGAGCAGTACTTC. Translated: CASSPGLAGPIYEQYF.

The chain combines TRBV6-6 with TRBJ2-7, with D possibly TRBD1 on 6 matching bases. This CDR3 is built from 16 residues. Germline CDR1 is MNHNY and CDR2 is SVGAGI (reference sequence). V was cut by 6 bases and J by 4 bases, with 22 bases left in between. In DNA, the CDR3 is TGTGCCAGCAGCCAGAGAAACAGGGTCCGGAGGTACGAGCAGTACTTC. Translating gives CASSQRNRVRRYEQYF.

CDR3 loop: CASSSFRNTEAFF. The CDR3 DNA follows: TGTGCCAGCAGCTCATTTAGGAACACTGAAGCTTTCTTT. V usage is TRBV7-2 and J usage is TRBJ1-1, with no clear D. Between the trimmed V and J ends, which lost 4 bases and 1 base, there was a span of 7 bases. The CDR3 is 13 residues long. Germline lookup yields CDR1 SGHTA and CDR2 FQGNSA.

This chain uses TRBV5-4 with TRBJ1-2, with 8 bases matching TRBD1. Germline V gene lookup returns CDR1 SGHNT and CDR2 YYREEE (reference sequence). The length of the CDR3 is 14 residues. The junction had 1 base not matched to a gene; V was cut back by 1 base and J by 2 bases. CDR3 region: CASSLQGANYGYTF. The CDR3 bases are TGTGCCAGCAGCTTGCAGGGGGCGAACTATGGCTACACCTTC.

The chain couples TRBV28 to TRBJ2-3; 7 nucleotides line up with TRBD1. Germline V gives CDR1 MDHEN, CDR2 SYDVKM. The trim removed 7 bases at V and 7 bases at J, leaving 11 bases unmatched. The CDR3 covers 14 residues. CDR3 sequence (DNA): TGTGCCAGCATCTCGAATGACAGGGTTTATACGCAGTATTTT. Translated, it gives CASISNDRVYTQYF.

This rearrangement joins TRBV5-1 to TRBJ1-2, with 9 bases matching TRBD1. The germline gives CDR1 SGHRS, CDR2 YFSETQ. J gave up 7 bases and V 3 bases, and 4 bases lay outside the gene matches. The CDR3 sequence is 13 residues long. The CDR3 loop reads CASSSMGQGGYTF. For the CDR3, the DNA is TGCGCCAGCAGCTCAATGGGACAGGGTGGCTACACCTTC.

A note on this clone: The sample holds other DNA sequences that translate to the same CDR3. The chain has TRBV6-1 and TRBJ1-3; TRBD1 is a possible D gene (6 bases). Germline V CDR1 and CDR2: MNHNS, SASEGT. The CDR3 is made up of 15 amino acids. V shed 1 base and J shed 4 bases, with 11 bases lying between them. In nucleotides, the CDR3 is TGTGCCAGCAGTGAAGGGCAGGGGCCAGGAAACACCATATATTTT. Amino acids: CASSEGQGPGNTIYF.

The chain has TRBV29-1 and TRBJ2-1; 7 nucleotides match TRBD2. CDR1 SQVTM and CDR2 ANQGSEA come from the germline V gene. J gave up 0 bases and V 4 bases, and 9 bases lay outside the gene matches. This CDR3 is built from 16 residues. The CDR3 spells CSVGGGEGTSYNEQFF. The CDR3 bases are TGCAGCGTTGGGGGAGGGGAGGGTACCTCCTACAATGAGCAGTTCTTC.

V gene TRBV2 combines with J gene TRBJ1-4; 11 bases line up with TRBD1. J was trimmed by 8 bases and V by 3 bases; bases with no gene match: 2. Germline values: CDR1 SNHLY, CDR2 FYNNEI. The CDR3 is 14 amino acids. The CDR3 DNA reads TGTGCCAGCAGTGATTGGACAGGGGGCGAAAAACTGTTTTTT. It yields the protein CASSDWTGGEKLFF.

The chain uses TRBV4-1 and TRBJ1-5; D call uncertain. The V end was cut by 0 bases, the J end by 3 bases, with 9 bases between. CDR1 and CDR2 from the germline V gene are MGHRA and YSYEKL. The CDR3 is 15 amino acids. CDR3 loop: CASSQELQINQPQHF. The CDR3 coding sequence is TGCGCCAGCAGCCAAGAGTTACAGATCAATCAGCCCCAGCATTTT.

This chain joins TRBV21-1 and TRBJ2-7; the table's D call of TRBD1 was not tested on the DNA. TRBV21-1 is tagged as a pseudogene. The CDR3 contains 16 residues. CDR3 in DNA: TGTGCCAGCAGCAATAACCGACAGGGGGAGGTCTACGAGCAGTACTTC. Translation gives CASSNNRQGEVYEQYF.

The chain carries TRBV11-2 and TRBJ2-2, with a weak D call TRBD2 (5 bases). The germline CDR1 and CDR2 sequences are SGHAT and FQNNGV. This CDR3 is built from 14 residues. V shed 4 bases and J shed 7 bases, with 13 bases lying between them. This CDR3 reads CASSSSGLGGELFF. The CDR3 DNA reads TGTGCCAGCAGCTCCTCGGGGTTGGGCGGGGAGCTGTTTTTT. The full variable domain, with the rest looked up from reference TRBV11-2 and TRBJ2-2, is EAGVAQSPRYKIIEKRQSVAFWCNPISGHATLYWYQQILGQGPKLLIQFQNNGVVDDSQLPKDRFSAERLKGVDSTLKIQPAKLEDSAVYLCASSSSGLGGELFFGEGSRLTVL.

CDR3 loop: CASSRASDSTGELFF. The CDR3 DNA follows: TGTGCCAGCAGCCGGGCTAGCGATTCGACCGGGGAGCTGTTTTTT. The V call is TRBV14, the J call TRBJ2-2; TRBD2 might be the D (6 bases). V was trimmed by 4 bases and J by 5 bases, leaving 14 bases between them. The CDR3 extends over 15 amino acids. Germline V CDR1 and CDR2: SGHDN, FVKESK.

The gene calls are TRBV11-2 and TRBJ2-1; 9 bases line up with TRBD1. This CDR3 has 15 amino acids. Trimming at V came to 5 bases and at J to 5 bases, leaving 7 bases not matched to a gene. CDR1 and CDR2 from the germline V gene are SGHAT and FQNNGV. The CDR3 spells CASSIRTGANNEQFF. CDR3 DNA sequence: TGTGCCAGCAGCATCCGGACAGGGGCGAACAATGAGCAGTTCTTC.

There are a few counts of this clone. This chain joins TRBV11-3 and TRBJ2-3; 9 bases are a match to TRBD2. The CDR3 length is 17 residues. V trimming: 4 bases; J trimming: 2 bases; junction bases outside the gene matches: 10. The germline CDR1 and CDR2 sequences are SGHNT and YENEEA. The CDR3 region is CASSSRGSGGYTDTQYF. The CDR3 nucleotides read TGTGCCAGCAGCTCCCGGGGTAGCGGGGGATACACAGATACGCAGTATTTT.

J is TRBJ1-1 and V is TRBV27, with D perhaps matching TRBD1 (6 bases). The CDR3 loop spans 14 amino acids. Trimming pared 2 bases from V and 0 bases from J, leaving 7 bases between. Per the germline V gene, CDR1 is MNHEY and CDR2 is SMNVEV (reference sequence). The CDR3, as DNA: TGTGCCAGCAGTTTACCAGGGGTGAACACTGAAGCTTTCTTT. It codes for CASSLPGVNTEAFF.